These T cell receptor beta chains were read from a single sample in a study of neurological immune-mediated disorders. One entry per CDR3 protein results from TCRdb running MiXCR on the 5' RACE reads. Of about 71,000 distinct CDR3 sequences detected, about 3.4% appear once; the ten largest clones hold about 3.5%. Sequencing used PBMCs. The receptors were gathered from a man aged 35 to 55 with multiple sclerosis. The CDR3 runs from the conserved cysteine through the conserved F or W. D genes are given only for firm matches. Size is stated for part of the rows, as once, few or many counts, or as a class when the clone is expanded.

>14|TRBV6-2/TRBV6-3|-|many|TRBJ2-7
TGTGCCAGCAGTTCGACAGGACCTAGGTACGAGCAGTACTTC
CASSSTGPRYEQYF
>13|TRBV29-1|-|many|TRBJ1-2
TGCAGCGTTCGCCGGGACGTAGTCTATGGCTACACCTTC
CSVRRDVVYGYTF
>16|TRBV7-3|-|many|TRBJ1-1
TGTGCCAGCAGCTTTCCGTCCGGGGGGGCTAACACTGAAGCTTTCTTT
CASSFPSGGANTEAFF
>16|TRBV7-8|-|many|TRBJ1-2
TGTGCCAGCAGCCGCCCTCAGGGGACGGCTGACTATGGCTACACCTTC
CASSRPQGTADYGYTF
>15|TRBV6-5|-|many|TRBJ2-5
TGTGCCAGCAGTTACAGGGCATCGTCCCCCGAGACCCAGTACTTC
CASSYRASSPETQYF
>17|TRBV10-1|TRBD1|many|TRBJ1-4
TGCGCCAGCAGCTCCGGACCGGGACAGCCTCTTAATGAAAAACTGTTTTTT
CASSSGPGQPLNEKLFF
>11|TRBV19|-|-|TRBJ2-1
TGTGCCAGTAGGGACCCCGGAGGGCAGTTCTTC
CASRDPGGQFF
>12|TRBV20-1|TRBD2|many|TRBJ2-3
TGCAGTGCCACCAGAGCGGGGGATACGCAGTATTTT
CSATRAGDTQYF
>9|TRBV20-1|-|many|TRBJ2-1
TGCAGTGCTGGGAATGAGCAGTTCTTC
CSAGNEQFF
>13|TRBV2|TRBD2|many|TRBJ2-1
TGTGCCAGCAACCCGACTAGCGCGGCTGAGCAGTTCTTC
CASNPTSAAEQFF
>14|TRBV5-6|TRBD1|many|TRBJ2-3
TGTGCCAGCAGCCTGGGACAGGGTAAAGATACGCAGTATTTT
CASSLGQGKDTQYF
>18|TRBV12-3/TRBV12-4|TRBD1|few|TRBJ1-1
TGTGCCAGCAGTGTGGGGACAGCATACTTAGAGCGGAGCACTGAAGCTTTCTTT
CASSVGTAYLERSTEAFF
>12|TRBV20-1|-|many|TRBJ1-5
TGCAGTGCTATGAGGAGCAATCAGCCCCAGCATTTT
CSAMRSNQPQHF
>17|TRBV3-1|-|-|TRBJ2-2
TGTGCCAGCAGCCAATATGCCGCCGGGGGAGGCCCCGGGGAGCTGTTTTTT
CASSQYAAGGGPGELFF
>15|TRBV7-9|-|medium-sized|TRBJ1-5
TGTGCCAGCAGCGCGACGGGGGCGGGCAATCAGCCCCAGCATTTT
CASSATGAGNQPQHF
>14|TRBV5-5|-|many|TRBJ2-1
TGTGCCAGCAGCTTGATTGGCAGGAGGAATGAGCAGTTCTTC
CASSLIGRRNEQFF
>13|TRBV7-9|-|many|TRBJ2-5
TGTGCCAGCAGCTTAGGCATTTCAGAGACCCAGTACTTC
CASSLGISETQYF
>15|TRBV4-1|-|-|TRBJ1-2
TGCGCCAGCAGCCACGACTACACGCTGGGGTATGGCTACACCTTC
CASSHDYTLGYGYTF
>15|TRBV5-1|TRBD2|many|TRBJ2-5
TGCGCCAGCAGCCCAGTAGCGGGGCCTAGAGAGACCCAGTACTTC
CASSPVAGPRETQYF
>13|TRBV24-1|-|many|TRBJ2-1
TGTGCCACCAGTGATTTCACGCACAATGAGCAGTTCTTC
CATSDFTHNEQFF
>13|TRBV30|-|many|TRBJ2-2
TGTGCCTGGAGTGGGGAGAACACCGGGGAGCTGTTTTTT
CAWSGENTGELFF
>13|TRBV9|-|many|TRBJ1-1
TGTGCCAGCAGCGTAGTAACGAACACTGAAGCTTTCTTT
CASSVVTNTEAFF
>16|TRBV7-9|TRBD2|many|TRBJ2-5
TGTGCCAGCAGCTCCCCGGGACTAGGCGAACAAGAGACCCAGTACTTC
CASSSPGLGEQETQYF
>14|TRBV12-3/TRBV12-4|-|many|TRBJ1-2
TGTGCCAGCAGCATCCTCGACGGGAACTATGGCTACACCTTC
CASSILDGNYGYTF
>15|TRBV18|-|many|TRBJ1-5
TGTGCCAGCTCCCTGGGGGAAGGGTCTGATCAGCCCCAGCATTTT
CASSLGEGSDQPQHF